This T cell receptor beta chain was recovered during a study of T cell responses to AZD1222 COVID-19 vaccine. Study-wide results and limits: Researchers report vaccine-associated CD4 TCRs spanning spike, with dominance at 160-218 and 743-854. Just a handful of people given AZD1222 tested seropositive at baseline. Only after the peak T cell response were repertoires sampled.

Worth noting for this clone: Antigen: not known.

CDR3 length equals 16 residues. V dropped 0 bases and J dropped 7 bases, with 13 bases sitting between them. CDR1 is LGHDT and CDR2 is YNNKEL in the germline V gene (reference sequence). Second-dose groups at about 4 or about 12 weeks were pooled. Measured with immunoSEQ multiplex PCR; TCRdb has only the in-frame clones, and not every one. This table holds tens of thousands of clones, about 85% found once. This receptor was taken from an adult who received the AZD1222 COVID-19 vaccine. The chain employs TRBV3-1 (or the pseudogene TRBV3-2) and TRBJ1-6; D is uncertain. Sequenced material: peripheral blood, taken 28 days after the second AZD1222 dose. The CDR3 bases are TGTGCCAGCAGCCAAGATAGGAGGCAGTTGAATTCACCCCTCCACTTT. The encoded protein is CASSQDRRQLNSPLHF.